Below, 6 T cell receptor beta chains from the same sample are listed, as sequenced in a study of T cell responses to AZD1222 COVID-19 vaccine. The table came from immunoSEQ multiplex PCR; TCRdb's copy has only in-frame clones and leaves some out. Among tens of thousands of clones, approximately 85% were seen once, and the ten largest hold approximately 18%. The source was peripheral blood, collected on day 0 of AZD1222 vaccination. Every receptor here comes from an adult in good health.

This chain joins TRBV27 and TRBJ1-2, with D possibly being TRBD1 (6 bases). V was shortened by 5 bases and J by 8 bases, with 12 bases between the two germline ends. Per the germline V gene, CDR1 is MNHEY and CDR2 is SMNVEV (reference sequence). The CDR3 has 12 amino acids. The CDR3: CASSVGGGGYTF. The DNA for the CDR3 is TGTGCCAGCAGTGTAGGGGGGGGCGGCTACACCTTC.

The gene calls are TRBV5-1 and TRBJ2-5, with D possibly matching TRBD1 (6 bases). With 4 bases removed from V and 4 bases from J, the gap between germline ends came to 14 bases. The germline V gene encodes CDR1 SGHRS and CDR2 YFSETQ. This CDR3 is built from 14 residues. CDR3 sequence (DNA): TGCGCCAGCAGCAAGTACAGGGAAGGAGAGACCCAGTACTTC. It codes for CASSKYREGETQYF.

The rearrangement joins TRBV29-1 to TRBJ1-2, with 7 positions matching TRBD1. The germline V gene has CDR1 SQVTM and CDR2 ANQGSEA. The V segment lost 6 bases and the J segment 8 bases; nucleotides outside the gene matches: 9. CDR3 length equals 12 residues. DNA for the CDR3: TGCAGCGTCGAGCGGCAGGGGGTAGGCTACACCTTC. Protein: CSVERQGVGYTF.

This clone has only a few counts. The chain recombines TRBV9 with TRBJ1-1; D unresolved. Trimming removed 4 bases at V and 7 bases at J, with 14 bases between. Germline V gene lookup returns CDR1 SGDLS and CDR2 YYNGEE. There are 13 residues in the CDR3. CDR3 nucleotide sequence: TGTGCCAGCAGCCGGGCTGGGAAAGTTGAAGCTTTCTTT. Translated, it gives CASSRAGKVEAFF.

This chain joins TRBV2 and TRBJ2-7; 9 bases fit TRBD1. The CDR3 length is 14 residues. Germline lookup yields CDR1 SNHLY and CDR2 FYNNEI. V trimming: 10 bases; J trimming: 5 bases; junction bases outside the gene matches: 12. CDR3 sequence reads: CATAGGTGPHEQYF. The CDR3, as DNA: TGTGCCACCGCAGGGGGGACAGGGCCCCACGAGCAGTACTTC.

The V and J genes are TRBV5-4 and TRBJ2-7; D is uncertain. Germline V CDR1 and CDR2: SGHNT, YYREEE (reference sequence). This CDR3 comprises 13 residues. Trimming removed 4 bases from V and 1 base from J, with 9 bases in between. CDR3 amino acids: CASSPTLSYEQYF. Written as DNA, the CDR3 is TGTGCCAGCAGCCCGACATTGTCCTACGAGCAGTACTTC.